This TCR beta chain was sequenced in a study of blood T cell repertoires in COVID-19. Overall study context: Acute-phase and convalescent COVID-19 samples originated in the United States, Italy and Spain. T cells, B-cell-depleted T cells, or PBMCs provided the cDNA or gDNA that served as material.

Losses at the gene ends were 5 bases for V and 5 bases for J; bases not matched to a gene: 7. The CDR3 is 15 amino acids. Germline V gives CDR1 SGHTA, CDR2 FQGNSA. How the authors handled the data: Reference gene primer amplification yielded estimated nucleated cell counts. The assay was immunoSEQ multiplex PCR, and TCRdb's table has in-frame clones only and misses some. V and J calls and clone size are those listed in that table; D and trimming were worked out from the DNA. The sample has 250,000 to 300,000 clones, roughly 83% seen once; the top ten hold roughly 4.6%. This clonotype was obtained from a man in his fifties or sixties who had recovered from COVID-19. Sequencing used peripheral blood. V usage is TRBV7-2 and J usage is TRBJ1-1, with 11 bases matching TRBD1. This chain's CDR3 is CASSLAGTGGTEAFF. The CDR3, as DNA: TGTGCCAGCAGCCTCGCGGGGACAGGGGGGACTGAAGCTTTCTTT. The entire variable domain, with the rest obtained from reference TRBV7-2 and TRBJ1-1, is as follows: GAGVSQSPSNKVTEKGKDVELRCDPISGHTALYWYRQSLGQGLEFLIYFQGNSAPDKSGLPSDRFSAERTGGSVSTLTIQRTQQEDSAVYLCASSLAGTGGTEAFFGQGTRLTVV.